These 24 T cell receptor beta chains were sequenced from one sample in a study of radiotherapy plus CTLA-4 blockade in lung cancer. Profiled with immunoSEQ multiplex PCR; TCRdb holds only in-frame clones, not every one. The repertoire holds more than 75,000 clones, with approximately 86% as singletons. The material sequenced was peripheral blood, taken from a patient treated with radiotherapy plus ipilimumab. These receptors were obtained from a human donor with non-small cell lung cancer who had stable disease on radiotherapy plus ipilimumab.

The chain couples TRBV19 to TRBJ1-1; D is unresolved. Germline-derived CDR1 and CDR2 are LNHDA and SQIVND (reference sequence). The CDR3 is 16 residues long. Trimming removed 4 bases from V and 2 bases from J, with 17 bases in between. The CDR3 sequence: CASSKKTGGGNTEAFF. Written as DNA, the CDR3 is TGTGCCAGTAGTAAAAAGACTGGCGGTGGAAACACTGAAGCTTTCTTT.

The chain uses TRBV4-1 and TRBJ2-3, with D possibly being TRBD1 or TRBD2 (5 bases each). Looked up from germline, CDR1 is MGHRA and CDR2 is YSYEKL. CDR3 length equals 15 residues. V dropped 5 bases and J dropped 2 bases, with 14 bases sitting between them. The CDR3 is CASSDRDRYTDTQYF. CDR3 in DNA: TGCGCCAGCAGCGACCGGGACCGCTACACAGATACGCAGTATTTT.

V and J are TRBV7-3 and TRBJ2-3; D is ambiguous. Germline V gives CDR1 SGHTA, CDR2 FQGTGA. The CDR3 is 15 residues long. V was pared by 5 bases and J by 0 bases, with 12 bases between. CDR3 sequence (DNA): TGTGCCAGCAGCCTAGTAGGCGCGAGCACAGATACGCAGTATTTT. It yields the protein CASSLVGASTDTQYF.

The chain uses TRBV7-6 and TRBJ2-7, with a weak D call TRBD2 (5 bases). V was pared by 5 bases and J by 7 bases, with 12 bases between. This CDR3 is built from 12 residues. The germline V gene encodes CDR1 SGHVS and CDR2 FNYEAQ. The CDR3: CASSDTRREQYF. CDR3 DNA sequence: TGTGCCAGCAGCGATACTAGGAGGGAGCAGTACTTC.

This chain's CDR3 is CASSFSLGSGNTIYF. Here the CDR3 DNA reads TGTGCCAGCAGTTTTTCGTTGGGTTCTGGAAACACCATATATTTT. The chain couples TRBV28 to TRBJ1-3; D not resolved. The CDR3 has 15 amino acids. Germline loops: CDR1 MDHEN, CDR2 SYDVKM. V lost 3 bases to trimming and J lost 1 base, with 10 bases between them.

V and J are TRBV7-6 and TRBJ1-5; D not certain. This CDR3 spans 12 amino acids. The germline V gene has CDR1 SGHVS and CDR2 FNYEAQ. Deletions cut 6 bases from V and 4 bases from J, with 7 bases between. Written as DNA, the CDR3 is TGTGCCAGCAGTGGTACAAATCAGCCCCAGCATTTT. This gives the protein CASSGTNQPQHF.

This clone was seen only a few times. The chain employs TRBV4-1 and TRBJ2-7; TRBD2 matches at 9 bases. This CDR3 contains 16 residues. Germline loops: CDR1 MGHRA, CDR2 YSYEKL. V was clipped by 2 bases and J by 0 bases; unmatched bases: 5. The CDR3 DNA reads as TGCGCCAGCAGCCAACAAGGACTAGCGTCCTCCTACGAGCAGTACTTC. Its translation: CASSQQGLASSYEQYF.

The chain is built from TRBV29-1 and TRBJ2-1; 9 bases fit TRBD2. Germline V CDR1 and CDR2: SQVTM, ANQGSEA. This CDR3 has 15 residues. Trimming removed 8 bases from V and 0 bases from J; junction bases left unmatched: 8. This chain's CDR3 is CSTGSSGSSYNEQFF. The CDR3 bases are TGCAGCACCGGGAGTAGCGGGAGCTCCTACAATGAGCAGTTCTTC.

The rearrangement uses TRBV7-9 and TRBJ2-7; 7 nucleotides match TRBD1. CDR1 is SEHNR, CDR2 FQNEAQ, per germline (reference sequence). Germline trimming cut 4 bases from V and 6 bases from J; bases unmatched to any gene: 6. This CDR3 is built from 13 residues. The CDR3 protein is CASSSTGFGEQYF. CDR3 bases: TGTGCCAGCAGCTCGACAGGGTTCGGCGAGCAGTACTTC.

The chain recombines TRBV5-1 with TRBJ1-4, with D possibly being TRBD1 (6 bases). V was cut by 0 bases and J by 10 bases, with 16 bases left in between. The CDR3 has 15 residues. The germline V gene encodes CDR1 SGHRS and CDR2 YFSETQ. CDR3 in DNA: TGCGCCAGCAGCTTGGAAGGGGGGGCGAAGGGAAAACTGTTTTTT. This gives the protein CASSLEGGAKGKLFF.

The rearrangement uses TRBV18 and TRBJ2-7, with 8 positions matching TRBD2. The CDR3 sequence is 14 residues long. Germline values: CDR1 KGHSH, CDR2 LQKENI. The V gene end was trimmed by 6 bases and the J gene end by 3 bases; junction bases not matched to a gene: 7. The CDR3 spells CASSRDSGNYEQYF. The CDR3 nucleotides read TGTGCCAGCTCCCGAGATAGCGGGAACTACGAGCAGTACTTC.

The chain combines TRBV28 with TRBJ1-3; 10 bases fit TRBD1. With V trimmed by 8 bases and J by 4 bases, 2 bases remained unmatched. Germline V gives CDR1 MDHEN, CDR2 SYDVKM. CDR3 size: 13 residues. CDR3 sequence reads: CASETGGGNTIYF. In DNA form, the CDR3 reads TGTGCCAGCGAGACAGGGGGCGGAAACACCATATATTTT.

The chain combines TRBV30 with TRBJ1-5; TRBD1 matches at 9 bases. Trimming took 7 bases from V and 2 from J; bases not matched to a gene: 6. The CDR3 sequence is 14 residues long. Germline V gives CDR1 GTSNPN, CDR2 SVGIG (reference sequence). CDR3 sequence (DNA): TGTGCCTCAACAGGGGGCCATGGCAATCAGCCCCAGCATTTT. Its protein is CASTGGHGNQPQHF. The whole variable domain, remainder taken from reference TRBV30 and TRBJ1-5, is SQTIHQWPATLVQPVGSPLSLECTVEGTSNPNLYWYRQAAGRGLQLLFYSVGIGQISSEVPQNLSASRPQDRQFILSSKKLLLSDSGFYLCASTGGHGNQPQHFGDGTRLSIL.

The chain combines TRBV28 with TRBJ1-1; 9 bases fit TRBD1. After removal of 8 bases from V and 0 bases from J, the junction contained 13 bases not matched to a gene. This CDR3 is 17 amino acids long. Germline CDR1 and CDR2: MDHEN and SYDVKM. CDR3 bases: TGTGCCAGCCCTTCCCTCAGGACAGGGGCTTTGAACACTGAAGCTTTCTTT. As protein: CASPSLRTGALNTEAFF. The entire variable domain, with the rest obtained from reference TRBV28 and TRBJ1-1, is as follows: DVKVTQSSRYLVKRTGEKVFLECVQDMDHENMFWYRQDPGLGLRLIYFSYDVKMKEKGDIPEGYSVSREKKERFSLILESASTNQTSMYLCASPSLRTGALNTEAFFGQGTRLTVV.

This chain joins TRBV28 and TRBJ1-2, with D perhaps matching TRBD1 (5 bases). The germline CDR1 and CDR2 sequences are MDHEN and SYDVKM. This CDR3 is 14 amino acids long. V shed 3 bases and J shed 0 bases, with 8 bases lying between them. CDR3 loop: CASSFGTTNYGYTF. For the CDR3, the DNA is TGTGCCAGCAGTTTCGGGACTACTAACTATGGCTACACCTTC.

This clone was seen only a few times. The chain recombines TRBV2 with TRBJ1-5, with D hard to call. CDR3 length: 15 residues. Trimming removed 1 base from V and 3 bases from J, with 10 bases in between. Germline CDR1 reads SNHLY; CDR2 reads FYNNEI. In nucleotides, the CDR3 is TGTGCCAGCAGTGAAGGGCAGGCTGACAATCAGCCCCAGCATTTT. Translation gives CASSEGQADNQPQHF.

Of note for this clone: Additional DNA sequences in this sample encode the identical CDR3. The chain combines TRBV9 with TRBJ1-3; 7 bases are shared with TRBD1. This CDR3 contains 15 residues. The germline gives CDR1 SGDLS, CDR2 YYNGEE. Losses at the gene ends were 4 bases for V and 4 bases for J; bases not matched to a gene: 8. DNA of the CDR3: TGTGCCAGCAGCCCCCGACAGGGATCAGGAAACACCATATATTTT. Encoded protein: CASSPRQGSGNTIYF.

The gene calls are TRBV18 and TRBJ1-1; possible D gene TRBD1, 5 bases. Germline CDR1 reads KGHSH; CDR2 reads LQKENI. The germline V and J ends were trimmed by 3 bases and 6 bases, with 11 bases remaining between them. This CDR3 comprises 13 residues. The CDR3 here is CASSPGGDAEAFF. CDR3 nucleotide sequence: TGTGCCAGCTCACCCGGAGGGGATGCTGAAGCTTTCTTT.

V usage is TRBV9 and J usage is TRBJ2-7; 7 bases match TRBD1. The CDR3 is 15 residues long. The germline gives CDR1 SGDLS, CDR2 YYNGEE. The ends lost 2 bases at V and 0 bases at J; junction bases unmatched: 5. CDR3 sequence (DNA): TGTGCCAGCAGCGTGTCGACAGGGCGCTCCTACGAGCAGTACTTC. This sequence encodes CASSVSTGRSYEQYF.

This clone came up once. The rearrangement uses TRBV7-2 and TRBJ2-5; D gene ambiguous. The germline V gene encodes CDR1 SGHTA and CDR2 FQGNSA. Trimming stripped 1 base from V and 3 bases from J, with 9 bases between. CDR3 length equals 14 residues. The CDR3 bases are TGTGCCAGCAGCTTAGATGCAGTGGAAGAGACCCAGTACTTC. As protein: CASSLDAVEETQYF.

The genes are TRBV7-3 and TRBJ1-2; the match to TRBD1 covers 7 bases. The length of the CDR3 is 13 residues. Looked up from germline, CDR1 is SGHTA and CDR2 is FQGTGA. V lost 6 bases, J lost 5 bases, and 6 bases stayed unmatched. This CDR3 is CASSNDREYGYTF. The CDR3 DNA follows: TGTGCCAGCAGTAACGACAGGGAGTATGGCTACACCTTC.

This rearrangement joins TRBV30 to TRBJ2-7, with TRBD2 matching 12 bases. In germline, CDR1 is GTSNPN, CDR2 SVGIG (reference sequence). With 4 bases clipped from V and 3 bases from J, the junction kept 1 base outside the gene matches. This CDR3 contains 13 residues. CDR3 sequence reads: CAWKLAGGYEQYF. CDR3 coding DNA: TGTGCCTGGAAACTAGCGGGGGGCTACGAGCAGTACTTC.

This chain connects TRBV7-6 to TRBJ2-4; a possible D gene is TRBD2 (5 bases). Trimming took off 5 bases at V and 8 bases at J, with 16 bases between the two ends. Germline CDR1 and CDR2: SGHVS and FNYEAQ. The length of the CDR3 is 14 residues. Here the CDR3 DNA reads TGTGCCAGCAGCCCATTCGGGATTTTGGACATTCAGTACTTC. Protein: CASSPFGILDIQYF. The variable domain in full, with the rest retrieved from reference TRBV7-6 and TRBJ2-4, is GAGVSQSPRYKVTKRGQDVALRCDPISGHVSLYWYRQALGQGPEFLTYFNYEAQQDKSGLPNDRFSAERPEGSISTLTIQRTEQRDSAMYRCASSPFGILDIQYFGAGTRLSVL.

This chain uses TRBV5-5 with TRBJ1-1; 10 bases align to TRBD1. The germline CDR1 and CDR2 sequences are SGHKS and YYEKEE (reference sequence). V shed 5 bases, J shed 1 base, and the junction held 2 bases outside the gene matches. This CDR3 comprises 14 residues. As DNA, the CDR3 is TGTGCCAGCAGGTGGGACAGGGGGAACACTGAAGCTTTCTTT. Protein sequence: CASRWDRGNTEAFF.